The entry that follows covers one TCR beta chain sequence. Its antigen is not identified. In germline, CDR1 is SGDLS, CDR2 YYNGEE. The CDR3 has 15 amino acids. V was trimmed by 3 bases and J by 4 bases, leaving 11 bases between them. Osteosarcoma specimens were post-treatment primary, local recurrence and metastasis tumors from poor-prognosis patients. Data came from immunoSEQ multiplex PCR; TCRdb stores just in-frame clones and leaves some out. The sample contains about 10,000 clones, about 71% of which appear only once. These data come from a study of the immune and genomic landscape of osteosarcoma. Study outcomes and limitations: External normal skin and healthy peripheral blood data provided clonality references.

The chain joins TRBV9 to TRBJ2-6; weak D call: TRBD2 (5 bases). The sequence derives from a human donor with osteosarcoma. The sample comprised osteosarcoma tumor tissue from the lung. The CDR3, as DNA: TGTGCCAGCAGCGGCCCCGGGGTCGGGGCCAACGTCCTGACTTTC. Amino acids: CASSGPGVGANVLTF.